This T cell receptor beta chain was sequenced in a study of metastatic and nonmetastatic thyroid tumors. The CDR3 extends over 12 amino acids. Germline assignment: CDR1 DFQATT and CDR2 SNEGSKA (reference sequence). V was cut by 3 bases and J by 4 bases, with 10 bases left in between. MiXCR was used by TCRdb to re-call the PCR reads. The profile shows tens of thousands of clones, around 40% of them singletons. Thyroid surgery was preceded by no treatment in any patient. This TCR derives from a male donor with papillary thyroid cancer or a benign thyroid nodule (not recorded which). Some clones in this sample may be carry-over from other donors' samples. Sequences were obtained from blood. The chain couples TRBV20-1 to TRBJ2-7; D gene uncertain. CDR3 coding DNA: TGCAGTGCTAGCGGTCTCAAATACGAGCAGTACTTC. This sequence encodes CSASGLKYEQYF.